This T cell receptor beta chain is from a study of spatial heterogeneity in lung cancer. TCRdb re-derived calls from the 5' RACE reads in MiXCR, one entry per CDR3 protein. There are roughly 6,100 distinct CDR3 sequences in the sample; about 13% occur only once, and about a fifth lies in the top ten. The CDR3 extends over 14 amino acids. The V gene lost 2 bases and the J gene lost 3 bases, with 9 bases spanning the gap. The V gene's germline CDR1 is SEHNR and CDR2 FQNEAQ (reference sequence). Noted time point: sample taken at primary tumor resection. No cell sorting; template was whole RNA from tumor, lung tissue or PBMC. Judged by abundance, this clonotype is medium-sized.

This receptor was identified in a female donor with early-stage non-small cell lung cancer. Specimen: normal lung tissue next to the tumor, collected at surgery. The V gene is TRBV7-9, the J gene TRBJ2-3; either TRBD1 or TRBD2 may fit D (6 bases each). CDR3 protein: CASSLSGATDTQYF. The CDR3 DNA reads TGTGCCAGCAGCTTATCGGGGGCAACAGATACGCAGTATTTT.